Shown below are 32 T cell receptor beta chains from a single sample sequenced in a study of blood T cell dynamics during melanoma immunotherapy. The sample's time point: pre-treatment baseline. Sequencing used immunoSEQ multiplex PCR; TCRdb keeps in-frame clones, though not all of them. The sample has 13,000 or so clones; nearly 90% are singletons. The input for sequencing was blood, taken from a patient treated with checkpoint blockade. Source of these receptors: a human donor with melanoma.

The V and J genes are TRBV6-5 and TRBJ1-1; 12 bases fit TRBD1. CDR3 length equals 16 residues. V was pared by 2 bases and J by 5 bases, with 6 bases of the junction left unmatched. Germline lookup yields CDR1 MNHEY and CDR2 SVGAGI. CDR3 amino acids: CASSYAGQGARTEAFF. Here the CDR3 DNA reads TGTGCCAGCAGTTACGCGGGACAGGGGGCGCGGACTGAAGCTTTCTTT.

J is TRBJ1-1 and V is TRBV9; D not resolved. V lost 0 bases and J lost 5, with 20 bases in between. Germline CDR1 and CDR2: SGDLS and YYNGEE. This CDR3 is built from 17 residues. The chain's CDR3 is CASSVGAEEGWWTEAFF. Here the CDR3 DNA reads TGTGCCAGCAGCGTAGGAGCCGAGGAAGGATGGTGGACTGAAGCTTTCTTT.

The genes are TRBV16 and TRBJ1-3; D gene uncertain. Germline CDR1 is KGHSY and CDR2 is FQNENV. CDR3 size: 15 residues. Trimming pared 5 bases from V and 0 bases from J, leaving 11 bases between. CDR3 nucleotides: TGTGCCAGCAGCGCCGAAGCAACCTCTGGAAACACCATATATTTT. This gives the protein CASSAEATSGNTIYF.

This chain links TRBV5-1 with TRBJ2-5; 7 bases align to TRBD2. This CDR3 is 16 amino acids long. CDR1 and CDR2 from the germline V gene are SGHRS and YFSETQ. Trimming took 4 bases from V and 2 from J; bases not matched to a gene: 11. In DNA, the CDR3 is TGCGCCAGCAGCCCTAGGGGAGGGGTCGGGCAAGAGACCCAGTACTTC. Translation gives CASSPRGGVGQETQYF.

The chain couples TRBV6-5 to TRBJ2-3; TRBD2 matches 8 bases. The trim removed 2 bases at V and 4 bases at J, leaving 8 bases unmatched. Looked up from germline, CDR1 is MNHEY and CDR2 is SVGAGI. The CDR3 totals 16 residues. CDR3 coding DNA: TGTGCCAGCAGTTACCGCACGGGAGGGCCGGCAGATACGCAGTATTTT. Translating gives CASSYRTGGPADTQYF.

The V and J genes are TRBV2 and TRBJ1-1; unclear D gene. CDR3 length: 11 amino acids. Trimming removed 7 bases from V and 0 bases from J, with 3 bases in between. CDR1 and CDR2 from the germline V gene are SNHLY and FYNNEI. The CDR3 DNA follows: TGTGCCAGCACGGTGAACACTGAAGCTTTCTTT. This gives the protein CASTVNTEAFF.

This chain connects TRBV7-3 to TRBJ2-3; no clear D gene. Germline CDR1 reads SGHTA; CDR2 reads FQGTGA. This CDR3 region has 14 residues. Trimming took off 2 bases at V and 4 bases at J, with 10 bases between the two ends. The CDR3, as DNA: TGTGCCAGCAGCTTAGCCCCTTCCCCAGATACGCAGTATTTT. It is translated as CASSLAPSPDTQYF.

This rearrangement joins TRBV10-3 to TRBJ2-5; TRBD1 matches at 11 bases. CDR1 ENHRY and CDR2 SYGVKD come from the germline V gene. This CDR3 contains 15 residues. The trim removed 2 bases at V and 5 bases at J, leaving 4 bases unmatched. The CDR3 nucleotides read TGTGCCATCAGTGAGACCGGACAGGGGGCCGAGACCCAGTACTTC. The encoded protein is CAISETGQGAETQYF.

The CDR3 DNA reads TGTGCCAGCAGCGTTTCAGGTTCCAGGTTAAGGTACACCTTC. Protein product: CASSVSGSRLRYTF. The rearrangement uses TRBV9 and TRBJ1-2; D uncertain. Trimming cost V 2 bases and J 11 bases, with 19 bases left between them. The CDR3 totals 14 residues. Germline values: CDR1 SGDLS, CDR2 YYNGEE.

V and J are TRBV11-2 and TRBJ2-7, with 10 bases fitting TRBD1. Trimming took 6 bases from V and 3 from J; bases not matched to a gene: 8. The CDR3 is 15 amino acids. Germline CDR1 SGHAT, CDR2 FQNNGV. The CDR3 coding sequence is TGTGCCAGCAGAGCCCCGGGACAGGGGATCTACGAGCAGTACTTC. Translated, it gives CASRAPGQGIYEQYF.

The chain links TRBV7-4 to TRBJ1-1, with 11 bases lining up with TRBD1. The CDR3 contains 14 residues. Per the germline V gene, CDR1 is SGHVT and CDR2 is SQSDAQ. J lost 4 bases, V lost 3 bases, and 1 base had no gene match. CDR3 DNA: TGTGCCAGCAGCTTGGGACAGGGGGTCACTGAAGCTTTCTTT. This encodes CASSLGQGVTEAFF. Combining the CDR3 with reference TRBV7-4 and TRBJ1-1 gives the whole variable domain GAGVSQSPRYKVAKRGRDVALRCDSISGHVTLYWYRQTLGQGSEVLTYSQSDAQRDKSGRPSGRFSAERPERSVSTLKIQRTEQGDSAVYLCASSLGQGVTEAFFGQGTRLTVV.

J is TRBJ1-5 and V is TRBV5-1; D gene uncertain. V dropped 0 bases and J dropped 9 bases, with 13 bases sitting between them. Germline loops: CDR1 SGHRS, CDR2 YFSETQ. The CDR3 covers 14 residues. In nucleotides, the CDR3 is TGCGCCAGCAGCTTGGCCGGCCGGACGGGGCCCCAGCATTTT. Amino acids: CASSLAGRTGPQHF.

The chain joins TRBV4-3 to TRBJ2-6, with TRBD2 matching 7 bases. Per the germline V gene, CDR1 is LGHNA and CDR2 is YSLEER. This CDR3 is 17 amino acids long. V was clipped by 3 bases and J by 0 bases; unmatched bases: 5. This CDR3 is CASSQASGTSGANVLTF. The CDR3 coding sequence is TGCGCCAGCAGCCAGGCTAGCGGAACCTCTGGGGCCAACGTCCTGACTTTC.

The V gene is TRBV9, the J gene TRBJ1-1, with D unclear. Deletions cut 2 bases from V and 3 bases from J, with 11 bases between. Germline V gives CDR1 SGDLS, CDR2 YYNGEE. CDR3 length: 14 residues. The CDR3 protein is CASSVGHQDTEAFF. The CDR3 DNA reads TGTGCCAGCAGCGTGGGCCATCAGGACACTGAAGCTTTCTTT. Full variable domain (outside the CDR3, taken from reference TRBV9 and TRBJ1-1): DSGVTQTPKHLITATGQRVTLRCSPRSGDLSVYWYQQSLDQGLQFLIQYYNGEERAKGNILERFSAQQFPDLHSELNLSSLELGDSALYFCASSVGHQDTEAFFGQGTRLTVV.

The CDR3 DNA follows: TGTGCCAGCAGCTTAACGCCAGGCGGCAATCAGCCCCAGCATTTT. Translation gives CASSLTPGGNQPQHF. The chain couples TRBV7-2 to TRBJ1-5; no clear D gene. In germline, CDR1 is SGHTA, CDR2 FQGNSA. V lost 2 bases, J lost 2 bases, and 10 bases lay in between. There are 15 residues in the CDR3.

The chain joins TRBV27 to TRBJ2-5, with D possibly being TRBD1 (6 bases). From germline, CDR1 is MNHEY and CDR2 SMNVEV (reference sequence). Trimming took off 4 bases at V and 5 bases at J, with 14 bases between the two ends. The CDR3 is 14 amino acids. CDR3 nucleotide sequence: TGTGCCAGCAGTTCGATGGGGGCGCGGGAGACCCAGTACTTC. Amino acids: CASSSMGARETQYF.

Comment on this clone: Relative to the germline gene, one junction end is altered; a read error may explain this. This CDR3 is also generated by other DNA sequences in the sample. The chain is built from TRBV7-7 and TRBJ2-1; tentative D call: TRBD2 (6 bases). The CDR3 has 15 residues. CDR1 is SSHAT and CDR2 is FNYEAQ in the germline V gene (reference sequence). The CDR3 is CASSLLPSGDNEQFF. CDR3 bases: TGTGCTAGCAGCTTACTACCGTCGGGAGACAATGAGCAGTTCTTC.

The rearrangement links TRBV19 to TRBJ2-3; either TRBD1 or TRBD2 may fit D (5 bases each). The CDR3 runs to 14 residues. The V gene lost 3 bases and the J gene lost 2 bases, with 9 bases spanning the gap. CDR1 and CDR2 (germline): LNHDA, SQIVND (reference sequence). The CDR3 DNA reads TGTGCCAGTAGTATCCGGGGCCCCACAGATACGCAGTATTTT. Its protein is CASSIRGPTDTQYF.

There are a few counts of this clone. The chain has TRBV5-4 and TRBJ1-2; no definite D call. CDR3 length: 15 residues. V was clipped by 4 bases and J by 3 bases, with 16 bases between them. Germline CDR1 reads SGHNT; CDR2 reads YYREEE (reference sequence). The CDR3 reads CASSPEVIQDYGYTF. DNA of the CDR3: TGTGCCAGCAGCCCTGAGGTGATTCAAGACTATGGCTACACCTTC. The full variable domain, with the rest looked up from reference TRBV5-4 and TRBJ1-2, is ETGVTQSPTHLIKTRGQQVTLRCSSQSGHNTVSWYQQALGQGPQFIFQYYREEENGRGNFPPRFSGLQFPNYSSELNVNALELDDSALYLCASSPEVIQDYGYTFGSGTRLTVV.

This rearrangement joins TRBV5-5 to TRBJ2-7; tentatively, D is TRBD2 (5 bases). CDR3 size: 14 residues. Germline loops: CDR1 SGHKS, CDR2 YYEKEE (reference sequence). Trimming cost V 3 bases and J 2 bases, with 12 bases left between them. The CDR3 DNA reads TGTGCCAGCAGCTATGGAGGAAGAGCCTACGAGCAGTACTTC. Amino acids: CASSYGGRAYEQYF.

This chain joins TRBV5-1 and TRBJ1-2, with 9 bases fitting TRBD1. The germline V gene encodes CDR1 SGHRS and CDR2 YFSETQ. The CDR3 is 15 amino acids. After removal of 4 bases from V and 2 bases from J, the junction contained 6 bases not matched to a gene. CDR3 DNA: TGCGCCAGCAGCCCAGGGGGACAGGGCAACTATGGCTACACCTTC. Translated, it gives CASSPGGQGNYGYTF.

The chain recombines TRBV5-4 with TRBJ2-7; 7 bases map to TRBD2. Germline V gives CDR1 SGHNT, CDR2 YYREEE (reference sequence). The CDR3 runs to 14 residues. After removal of 4 bases from V and 6 bases from J, the junction contained 10 bases not matched to a gene. CDR3 in amino acids: CASSSGTPGAEQYF. CDR3 sequence (DNA): TGTGCCAGCAGCAGCGGGACTCCCGGGGCCGAGCAGTACTTC.

This clone has a handful of counts. This sequence joins TRBV20-1 and TRBJ1-1; D is ambiguous. Per germline, CDR1 DFQATT and CDR2 SNEGSKA (reference sequence). Trimming removed 7 bases at V and 5 bases at J, with 8 bases between. This CDR3 is 10 amino acids long. CDR3 sequence reads: CSVLGTEAFF. In DNA, the CDR3 is TGCAGTGTTCTGGGGACTGAAGCTTTCTTT.

V and J are TRBV4-2 and TRBJ2-3, with 11 nucleotides matching TRBD1. The trim removed 7 bases at V and 4 bases at J, leaving 10 bases unmatched. Per germline, CDR1 LGHNA and CDR2 YNFKEQ. The CDR3 loop spans 16 amino acids. CDR3: CASTNPPGQGADTQYF. CDR3 nucleotide sequence: TGTGCCAGCACCAATCCACCGGGACAGGGGGCAGATACGCAGTATTTT.

The chain couples TRBV6-5 to TRBJ1-5, with D unresolved. Between the trimmed V and J ends, which lost 7 bases and 0 bases, there was a span of 7 bases. The CDR3 totals 13 residues. Per germline, CDR1 MNHEY and CDR2 SVGAGI. CDR3 residues: CASNPSSNQPQHF. Written as DNA, the CDR3 is TGTGCCAGCAATCCCTCTAGCAATCAGCCCCAGCATTTT.

The chain carries TRBV7-6 and TRBJ1-3, with 8 bases identical to TRBD1. This CDR3 is 18 amino acids long. Germline V gives CDR1 SGHVS, CDR2 FNYEAQ. V lost 5 bases, J lost 0 bases, and 12 bases stayed unmatched. The CDR3 region is CASSPGQGEDTSGNTIYF. CDR3 DNA: TGTGCCAGCAGCCCCGGACAGGGTGAGGATACCTCTGGAAACACCATATATTTT. The full variable domain, completed using reference TRBV7-6 and TRBJ1-3, is GAGVSQSPRYKVTKRGQDVALRCDPISGHVSLYWYRQALGQGPEFLTYFNYEAQQDKSGLPNDRFSAERPEGSISTLTIQRTEQRDSAMYRCASSPGQGEDTSGNTIYFGEGSWLTVV.

Points on this clone: The junction does not match germline at one end; this may be a read error. The CDR3 region is CASSPDRSTDTQYF. The CDR3 DNA reads TGTGCTAGCAGCCCCGACAGGAGCACAGATACGCAGTATTTT. The chain combines TRBV7-7 with TRBJ2-3; D is possibly TRBD1 (6 bases). There are 14 residues in the CDR3. The germline gives CDR1 SSHAT, CDR2 FNYEAQ (reference sequence).

This chain links TRBV11-2 with TRBJ2-2, with TRBD1 as a possible D gene (6 bases). Trimming removed 4 bases from V and 1 base from J, with 13 bases in between. This CDR3 has 16 residues. The germline gives CDR1 SGHAT, CDR2 FQNNGV. The CDR3 region has the DNA TGTGCCAGCAGCTATACAGGGAAAGGGAACACCGGGGAGCTGTTTTTT. As protein: CASSYTGKGNTGELFF. Drawing the rest from reference TRBV11-2 and TRBJ2-2, the complete variable domain is EAGVAQSPRYKIIEKRQSVAFWCNPISGHATLYWYQQILGQGPKLLIQFQNNGVVDDSQLPKDRFSAERLKGVDSTLKIQPAKLEDSAVYLCASSYTGKGNTGELFFGEGSRLTVL.

The chain couples TRBV18 to TRBJ2-3, with a tentative D call TRBD1 (5 bases). The CDR3 consists of 15 residues. Germline CDR1 KGHSH, CDR2 LQKENI. The V gene lost 0 bases and the J gene lost 3 bases, with 10 bases spanning the gap. This chain's CDR3 is CASSPPKGWTDTQYF. The CDR3 nucleotides are TGTGCCAGCTCACCACCAAAGGGGTGGACAGATACGCAGTATTTT.

The chain combines TRBV6-1 with TRBJ2-7; D tentatively fits TRBD1 or TRBD2 (6 bases each). The CDR3 has 15 amino acids. Germline lookup yields CDR1 MNHNS and CDR2 SASEGT. V dropped 4 bases and J dropped 4 bases, with 17 bases sitting between them. This CDR3 reads CASSARDIPTYEQYF. The CDR3 region has the DNA TGTGCCAGCAGTGCGCGGGACATCCCCACGTACGAGCAGTACTTC.

The chain joins TRBV19 to TRBJ2-7; D may be TRBD1 (6 bases). Germline V gene data show CDR1 as LNHDA and CDR2 as SQIVND (reference sequence). Trimming pared 3 bases from V and 3 bases from J, leaving 9 bases between. The CDR3 spans 13 residues. CDR3 DNA sequence: TGTGCCAGTAGTATGAACAGGGACTACGAGCAGTACTTC. It encodes CASSMNRDYEQYF.

This sequence joins TRBV27 and TRBJ2-1; 12 nucleotides agree with TRBD1. The CDR3 is made up of 16 amino acids. Trimming removed 5 bases from V and 3 bases from J; junction bases left unmatched: 5. The germline CDR1 and CDR2 sequences are MNHEY and SMNVEV (reference sequence). As DNA, the CDR3 is TGTGCCAGCAGTCGAGGGACAGGGGGCTTCTACAATGAGCAGTTCTTC. Residues: CASSRGTGGFYNEQFF.